This T cell receptor beta chain stems from a study of regulatory T cells in long-lasting Graves disease. Study summary: Antithyroid drugs had been taken under 3 months by newly diagnosed Graves' patients. Overall study findings and caveats: Under persistent disease, TRBV28, TRBJ1-2 and TRBJ2-5 were used preferentially.

With regard to this clonotype: Its antigen is currently unknown.

Arm-PCR of CDR3 regions with iRepertoire HTBI primers generated TCR beta libraries. From the multiplex PCR reads, TCRdb called clonotypes with MiXCR, one entry per CDR3 protein. The repertoire holds about 540,000 distinct CDR3 sequences, with approximately 15% as singletons. There are 21 residues in the CDR3. CDR1 and CDR2 (germline): ENHRY, SYGVKD. After removal of 4 bases from V and 0 bases from J, the junction contained 17 bases not matched to a gene. Time point indicated: newly diagnosed GD, antithyroid drugs for less than 3 months. The TCR library was made from RNA extracted from PBMCs. The same sample was also used in a study of T cells in Graves' hyperthyroidism and ophthalmopathy. This second report adds: The primer set for the first-round RT-PCR of the TCR CDR3 was HTBI. Ophthalmopathy could be told apart from stable hyperthyroidism with a 13 V-J model.

The TCR was taken from a man aged 25 to 40 with Graves disease. Sample: peripheral blood mononuclear cells (PBMCs), taken at new diagnosis, from a patient treated with antithyroid drugs. The chain combines TRBV10-3 with TRBJ2-1; 11 nucleotides align to TRBD2. CDR3 region: CAISGGLGGLAVGTSYNEQFF. The CDR3 nucleotides read TGTGCCATCAGTGGGGGTCTGGGGGGACTAGCGGTGGGGACCTCCTACAATGAGCAGTTCTTC.